This T cell receptor beta chain was found in a study of blood T cells in healthy people across ages. After removal of 4 bases from V and 6 bases from J, the junction contained 3 bases not matched to a gene. CDR1 and CDR2 (germline): SGHTA, FQGNSA. CDR3 size: 14 residues. Next came a second PCR, run for about 6 to 11 cycles, which used a sample-barcoded 5' primer along with a J-beta primer mix. CDR3-containing paired-end reads numbered at least 3 million in each sample. TCRdb ran MiXCR on the 5' RACE reads and lists one entry per CDR3 protein. The data show roughly 700,000 distinct CDR3 sequences, 20% to 25% seen once. The sample, about 9.2 milliliters of peripheral blood, was drawn from each donor. The same data also contributed to another study, on T cells of mothers and their children. From that second work: For cDNA synthesis, the complete extracted RNA was used (approximately 1.4 ug per 15 ul).

The sequence derives from a boy between 10 and 17 years old in good health. Input material: blood. This sequence joins TRBV7-2 and TRBJ2-2; 9 nucleotides align to TRBD1. The CDR3 here is CASSSDRGAGELFF. Here the CDR3 DNA reads TGTGCCAGCAGCTCGGACAGGGGTGCCGGGGAGCTGTTTTTT.